This TCR beta chain was found in a study of T cells in narcolepsy (dated by TCRdb to between 2017 and 2018). Describing the broader study: Patients with narcolepsy type 1 or type 2 (NT1, NT2) were enrolled in the study together with healthy control donors. Autoreactive T cells targeting hypocretin neuron self-antigens (hypocretin, TRIB2) were sought in narcolepsy patients, and TCR Vbeta sequencing was used to track clonotypes in blood and CSF. Overall study results and their limits: According to the report, autoreactive clonotypes were detected serially in the blood of the same patients and of different patients, but not in healthy controls. No sequences matching autoreactive T cell clones were present in some of the blood memory CD4+ repertoires from patients and controls. HCRT-specific and TRIB2-specific autoreactive clonotypes were highlighted in plots that compared CD4+ T cell clonotypes in CSF versus blood from the same patient. Numbers of sequenced blood memory CD4+ clonotypes were comparable, averaging approximately 40,000 in patients and roughly 35,000 in controls.

Regarding this clone: Its antigen is currently not known. Per-base qualities were not stored, and no clone one base away is much larger.

For TCR Vbeta sequencing, memory CD4+ T cells were sorted ex vivo from the peripheral blood of narcolepsy patients and healthy controls. Libraries came from the immunoSEQ multiplex PCR assay. TCRdb stores this immuneACCESS table with in-frame sequences only. Part of the clones is absent; in the studies checked, under half of the shortfall reflects unresolved V genes, and no reason is known for the rest. For this sample there are under 35,000 clones; 65% to 85% appear just once. The top ten constitute 1.1% of the sample. The CDR3 runs 13 amino acids, cysteine and phenylalanine included. CDR3 DNA is the only sequence kept; it has 39 bases, read in frame from the first base. From the germline V gene (reference sequence), CDR1 is MNHEY and CDR2 is SMNVEV. V is shortened by 2 bases, J by 5 bases, and the region joining them spans 8 bases.

The receptor comes from a human donor in good health. Rearrangement joined TRBV27 to TRBJ2-3; tentative D gene TRBD1, with 5 bases matching. The sample taken for sequencing was memory (CD45RA-) CD4+ T cells from blood. The cell subset or site label of this sample denotes: memory T cells sorted ex vivo from peripheral blood. The DNA sequence follows: TGTGCCAGCAGTTTAATAACAGGAGATACGCAGTATTTT. This translates into CASSLITGDTQYF.